The 10 T cell receptor beta chains below were found in one sample sequenced in a study of cytomegalovirus exposure and HLA in healthy donors. Primers for the PCR totalled 60 Vbeta and 13 Jbeta. Produced via immunoSEQ multiplex PCR; TCRdb's table is partial and in-frame only. The data show 140,000 or so clones, about 70% seen once. The source material was PBMCs. The receptors derive from a man aged 55 to 70 in good health and CMV-seronegative.

The V gene is TRBV15, the J gene TRBJ2-7, with D perhaps TRBD1 (7 bases). In germline, CDR1 is LNHNV, CDR2 YYDKDF (reference sequence). The CDR3 has 13 amino acids. Deletions cut 1 base from V and 7 bases from J, with 11 bases between. The CDR3 coding sequence is TGTGCCACCAGCAGAGGTCCAGGGGGGGAGCAGTACTTC. Encoded protein: CATSRGPGGEQYF.

The chain recombines TRBV9 with TRBJ2-1; 7 nucleotides agree with TRBD2. CDR1 is SGDLS, CDR2 YYNGEE, per germline. This CDR3 has 15 residues. With 4 bases clipped from V and 2 bases from J, the junction kept 6 bases outside the gene matches. The CDR3 sequence: CASSPMGGTYNEQFF. The CDR3 DNA reads TGTGCCAGCAGCCCCATGGGAGGGACCTACAATGAGCAGTTCTTC.

This clone was seen only once. The V gene is TRBV5-4, the J gene TRBJ2-4, with TRBD2 matching 10 bases. This CDR3 has 14 amino acids. Germline V CDR1 and CDR2: SGHNT, YYREEE (reference sequence). Unmatched junction bases numbered 3, after V lost 2 bases and J lost 7 bases. CDR3 in DNA: TGTGCCAGCAGCTTTAGCGGGAGGAGGAACATTCAGTACTTC. It codes for CASSFSGRRNIQYF. The full variable domain, with the rest looked up from reference TRBV5-4 and TRBJ2-4, is ETGVTQSPTHLIKTRGQQVTLRCSSQSGHNTVSWYQQALGQGPQFIFQYYREEENGRGNFPPRFSGLQFPNYSSELNVNALELDDSALYLCASSFSGRRNIQYFGAGTRLSVL.

The V call is TRBV7-9, the J call TRBJ1-3; 7 nucleotides agree with TRBD1. V dropped 6 bases and J dropped 1; count of bases not matched to a gene: 12. Germline CDR1 and CDR2: SEHNR and FQNEAQ (reference sequence). This CDR3 region has 17 residues. The CDR3 sequence is CASSSPTGVNSGNTIYF. For the CDR3, the DNA is TGTGCCAGCAGTTCCCCCACAGGGGTGAATTCTGGAAACACCATATATTTT. Looking up the rest from reference TRBV7-9 and TRBJ1-3 gives the full variable domain: DTGVSQNPRHKITKRGQNVTFRCDPISEHNRLYWYRQTLGQGPEFLTYFQNEAQLEKSRLLSDRFSAERPKGSFSTLEIQRTEQGDSAMYLCASSSPTGVNSGNTIYFGEGSWLTVV.

This clone appeared a single time. The chain links TRBV29-1 to TRBJ1-4, with 8 bases that match TRBD1. Germline-derived CDR1 and CDR2 are SQVTM and ANQGSEA. V trimming: 0 bases; J trimming: 8 bases; junction bases outside the gene matches: 5. The CDR3 runs to 14 residues. As DNA, the CDR3 is TGCAGCGTTGAAGAGGGGACAGGACGGGAAAAACTGTTTTTT. It yields the protein CSVEEGTGREKLFF.

CDR3 coding DNA: TGTGCCAGCAGGGGGGGAAGCTCCTATAATTCACCCCTCCACTTT. It encodes CASRGGSSYNSPLHF. The V gene is TRBV28, the J gene TRBJ1-6; D may be TRBD1 (5 bases). The CDR3 covers 15 residues. Looked up from germline, CDR1 is MDHEN and CDR2 is SYDVKM. The V end was cut by 6 bases, the J end by 0 bases, with 9 bases between.

The rearrangement links TRBV5-1 to TRBJ2-7; tentative D call: TRBD1 (6 bases). Looked up from germline, CDR1 is SGHRS and CDR2 is YFSETQ. Trimming stripped 1 base from V and 5 bases from J, with 10 bases between. This CDR3 comprises 13 residues. In nucleotides, the CDR3 is TGCGCCAGCAGCTTGTTGGCAGGGGACGAGCAGTACTTC. Amino acids: CASSLLAGDEQYF.

The rearrangement links TRBV2 to TRBJ1-2; a weak D match, TRBD1 (5 bases). The CDR3 has 14 residues. Trimming cost V 4 bases and J 4 bases, with 13 bases left between them. Germline values: CDR1 SNHLY, CDR2 FYNNEI. CDR3 region: CASSVLGQGYGYTF. The CDR3 bases are TGTGCCAGCAGTGTCCTCGGGCAGGGCTATGGCTACACCTTC.

This clone occurred a few times. The chain combines TRBV6-1 with TRBJ2-4, with 10 positions matching TRBD2. Unmatched junction bases numbered 2, after V lost 0 bases and J lost 6 bases. This CDR3 comprises 15 residues. Per germline, CDR1 MNHNS and CDR2 SASEGT. The CDR3 here is CASSEASSGRNIQYF. The CDR3 DNA is TGTGCCAGCAGTGAAGCCTCTAGCGGGAGAAACATTCAGTACTTC.

This chain uses TRBV30 with TRBJ1-1, with D possibly TRBD1 on 6 matching bases. The germline V and J ends were trimmed by 5 bases and 6 bases, with 10 bases remaining between them. The CDR3 sequence is 11 residues long. From germline, CDR1 is GTSNPN and CDR2 SVGIG (reference sequence). The CDR3 is CAWSQGPEAFF. The CDR3 DNA follows: TGTGCCTGGTCTCAGGGGCCTGAAGCTTTCTTT.